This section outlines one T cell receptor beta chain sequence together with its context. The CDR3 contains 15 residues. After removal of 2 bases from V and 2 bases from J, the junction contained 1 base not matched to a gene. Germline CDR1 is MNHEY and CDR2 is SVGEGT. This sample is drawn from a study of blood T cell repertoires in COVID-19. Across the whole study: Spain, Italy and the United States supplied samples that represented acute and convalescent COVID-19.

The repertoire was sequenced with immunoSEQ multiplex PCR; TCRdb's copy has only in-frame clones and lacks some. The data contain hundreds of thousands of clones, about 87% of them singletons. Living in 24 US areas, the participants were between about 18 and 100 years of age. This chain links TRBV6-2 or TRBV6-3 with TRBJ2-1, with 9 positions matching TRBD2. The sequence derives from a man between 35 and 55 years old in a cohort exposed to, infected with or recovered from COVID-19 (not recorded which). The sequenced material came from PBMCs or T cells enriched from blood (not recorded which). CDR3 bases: TGTGCCAGCAGTTACGCTAGCGGGACCTACAATGAGCAGTTCTTC. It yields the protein CASSYASGTYNEQFF.